This is a list of T cell receptor beta chains from one sample in a study of Graves' ophthalmopathy and Graves' hyperthyroidism. Each CDR3 protein is one row after TCRdb ran MiXCR on the multiplex PCR reads. The sample consists of under 800,000 distinct CDR3 sequences, 22% of them appearing once. The source material was peripheral blood. The receptors shown here come from a woman younger than 35 with stable Graves' hyperthyroidism. Some clones in this sample may be carry-over from other donors' samples. Each CDR3 is given with its conserved first and last residue. D genes are given only for firm matches. Expanded clones are given a class, and other clones once, few, many or no size at all.

>TRBV19|TRBJ2-7|-|TRBD1
TGTGCCAGTAGCTCCGACAGGGCCGAGCAGTACTTC
CASSSDRAEQYF
>TRBV3-1|TRBJ2-7|few|TRBD2
TGTGCCAGCAGTCGGGAGGAAGGCGAGCAGTACTTC
CASSREEGEQYF
>TRBV7-8|TRBJ2-7|many|TRBD2
TGTGCCAGCAGCTTCTTAGCGGGGGGCGAAGAGCAGTACTTC
CASSFLAGGEEQYF
>TRBV2|TRBJ1-1|-|TRBD1
TGTGCCAGCAGCCCCATCCCGACAGGGCTGAACACTGAAGCTTTCTTT
CASSPIPTGLNTEAFF
>TRBV7-8|TRBJ2-7|-|TRBD2
TGTGCCAGCAGCTCCCCCCCAGGAGCGGGGAACTACGAGCAGTACTTC
CASSSPPGAGNYEQYF
>TRBV29-1|TRBJ1-1|-|-
TGCAGCGTTCGTCGGACCAAAGGAACTTTCTTT
CSVRRTKGTFF
>TRBV12-3/TRBV12-4|TRBJ2-5|-|-
TGTGCCAGCAGTTTAGCGGAGCGGCAAGAGACCCAGTACTTC
CASSLAERQETQYF
>TRBV6-2/TRBV6-3|TRBJ1-2|-|-
TGTGCCAGCAGTTCCGTCCCGGCTAACTATGGCTACACCTTC
CASSSVPANYGYTF
>TRBV6-1|TRBJ1-6|many|-
TGTGCCTGCGCGCTGGGTAATTCACCCCTCCACTTT
CACALGNSPLHF
>TRBV3-1|TRBJ1-1|few|-
TGTGCCAGCAGCCAAGTATTCAGAGGCACTGAAGCTTTCTTT
CASSQVFRGTEAFF
>TRBV5-1|TRBJ1-2|-|TRBD1
TGCGCCAGCAGCTTGGGCAAACAGGGGGACTATGGCTACACCTTC
CASSLGKQGDYGYTF
>TRBV20-1|TRBJ2-5|-|-
TGCAGTGCCCTTGGGCCAGATCAAGAGACCCAGTACTTC
CSALGPDQETQYF
>TRBV19|TRBJ1-5|many|-
TGTGCCAGCGCAGGGGCTGTCGGAACGGGCAATCAGCCCCAGCATTTT
CASAGAVGTGNQPQHF
>TRBV5-1|TRBJ2-5|-|-
TGCGCCATCAGAAGCCAAGAGACCCAGTACTTC
CAIRSQETQYF
>TRBV27|TRBJ2-4|many|TRBD2
TGTGCCAGCAGTCAGGTAGCGGGAGGTATAGTCGTCAAAAACATTCAGTACTTC
CASSQVAGGIVVKNIQYF
>TRBV30|TRBJ1-6|many|TRBD1
TGTGCCTGGAGTCAAGGACAGGGAAATCTTCCCCTCCACTTT
CAWSQGQGNLPLHF
>TRBV12-3/TRBV12-4|TRBJ2-7|many|TRBD2
TGTGCCAGCAGTGGACTAGCGGGAGCCTACGAGCAGTACTTC
CASSGLAGAYEQYF
>TRBV6-1|TRBJ2-2|-|TRBD1
TGTGCCAGCAGTGACGGGACAGGGGGCGACACCGGGGAGCTGTTTTTT
CASSDGTGGDTGELFF
>TRBV6-1|TRBJ1-5|many|-
TGTGCCAGCAGTGAACGGGAGAATCAGCCCCAGCATTTT
CASSERENQPQHF
>TRBV4-1|TRBJ2-7|-|-
TGCGCCAGCAGCCAAGATCCCCTAGCAGACGAGCAGTACTTC
CASSQDPLADEQYF
>TRBV2|TRBJ1-2|many|-
TGTGCCAGCAGTGAGGTTATTAACTATGGCTACACCTTC
CASSEVINYGYTF
>TRBV15|TRBJ2-5|-|TRBD2
TGTGCCACCAGCAGAGTCCCTAGCGGGGAAGAGACCCAGTACTTC
CATSRVPSGEETQYF
>TRBV12-3/TRBV12-4|TRBJ2-7|-|-
TGTGCCAGCAGTCCACCCCGCGCTAGGGGACCCTACGAGCAGTACTTC
CASSPPRARGPYEQYF
>TRBV7-3|TRBJ2-7|-|-
TGTGCCAGCAGCCTAAGACGGGGGGCGAACTACGAGCAGTACTTC
CASSLRRGANYEQYF
>TRBV6-1|TRBJ1-3|many|TRBD1
TGTGCCAGCAGTCGCGGGTTCCCCGGGACAGTTGACACCATATATTTT
CASSRGFPGTVDTIYF
>TRBV6-2/TRBV6-3|TRBJ1-5|few|TRBD1
TGTGCCAGCAGTTACGGGGCGGGACAGGGGTTCAATCAGCCCCAGCATTTT
CASSYGAGQGFNQPQHF
>TRBV6-1|TRBJ2-5|many|-
TGTGCCAGCAGTGTGGAAGGGGGAACCCAGTACTTC
CASSVEGGTQYF
>TRBV27|TRBJ1-5|many|TRBD1
TGTGCCAGCAGTCCCGGGACAGTTAGCAATCAGCCCCAGCATTTT
CASSPGTVSNQPQHF
>TRBV11-2|TRBJ2-7|many|-
TGTGCCAGCAGCTCCTTGACAGGATACTCCTACGAGCAGTACTTC
CASSSLTGYSYEQYF
>TRBV12-3/TRBV12-4|TRBJ1-6|many|TRBD1
TGTGCCAGCAGTCCCCGGACAGGGGGTTCTTCACCCCTCCACTTT
CASSPRTGGSSPLHF
>TRBV12-5|TRBJ2-6|-|-
TGTGCTAGTGGTCTCCTTCGGGCCAACGTCCTGACTTTC
CASGLLRANVLTF
>TRBV29-1|TRBJ2-7|few|-
TGCAGCGTTGCGCCGGGCCGAGGCTACGAGCAGTACTTC
CSVAPGRGYEQYF
>TRBV10-2|TRBJ2-5|many|-
TGCGCCAGCAGTGAGTCGTGGAAAGAAGAGACCCAGTACTTC
CASSESWKEETQYF
>TRBV6-1|TRBJ1-5|many|-
TGTGCCAGCAACCCAAGCCAGGGAGAGCCCCAGCATTTT
CASNPSQGEPQHF
>TRBV24-1|TRBJ2-3|few|-
TGTGTCACCAGTGTCCCAGGGAGAAGCACAGATACGCAGTATTTT
CVTSVPGRSTDTQYF
>TRBV20-1|TRBJ1-6|many|-
TGCAGTGCTAGCGCGGGGACGGGGGGGAGTTCACCCCTCCACTTT
CSASAGTGGSSPLHF
>TRBV3-1|TRBJ1-1|many|-
TGTGCCAGCAGCCAAGCCGACATCCCGAACACTGAAGCTTTCTTT
CASSQADIPNTEAFF
>TRBV2|TRBJ1-2|-|-
TGTGCCAGCAGGACGGACAGTTCGGGTGGCTACACCTTC
CASRTDSSGGYTF
>TRBV20-1|TRBJ2-4|many|TRBD2
TGCAGTGCTAGAACCCCGGGAGGGAGGAACATTCAGTACTTC
CSARTPGGRNIQYF
>TRBV6-1|TRBJ1-2|many|-
TGTGCCAGCAGTGAACTGGTCTATGGCTACACCTTC
CASSELVYGYTF
>TRBV7-2|TRBJ1-6|many|TRBD1
TGTGCCAGCAGCTCACTTACAGGGGGTGGTTCACCCCTCCACTTT
CASSSLTGGGSPLHF
>TRBV20-1|TRBJ2-5|-|TRBD2
TGCAGTGCGAGCCGACTAGCGGGGGTGGAGACCCAGTACTTC
CSASRLAGVETQYF
>TRBV6-2/TRBV6-3|TRBJ1-1|many|-
TGTGCCAGCAGTTACACCACAGGTTACACTGAAGCTTTCTTT
CASSYTTGYTEAFF
>TRBV12-3/TRBV12-4|TRBJ1-3|many|-
TGTGCCAGCAGCCGCAGGGTCTCTGGAAACACCATATATTTT
CASSRRVSGNTIYF